This T cell receptor (beta chain) was identified during a study of OX40 agonist ivuxolimab in advanced cancers. Some background on the complete study: The costimulatory receptor OX40 (CD134) was targeted by ivuxolimab, a fully human IgG2 agonistic monoclonal antibody. The paper reports the monotherapy dose-escalation portion (N of about 51 patients) of the phase I ivuxolimab trial. The dose-escalation cohort was roughly 80% male with a mean age of about 60 years, ranging from roughly 23 to 79. Intravenous ivuxolimab was administered to patients every 2 weeks at six dose levels: 0.01, 0.1, 0.3, 1.5, 3 and 10 mg/kg. Partial responses were achieved by three dose-escalation patients, of whom one had hepatocellular carcinoma and two had cutaneous melanoma. The point of sequencing TCRbeta in the periphery was to test whether ivuxolimab changed TCR sequence diversity and drove clonal T-cell expansion. Of the 52 patients in dose escalation, 19 had hepatocellular carcinoma, some 15 had melanoma, 9 had renal cell carcinoma and 9 had head and neck cancer. Prior anti-PD-1, anti-PD-L1 or anti-CTLA-4 therapy was permitted, and approximately 42% of dose-escalation patients had received checkpoint inhibitors. Points the paper makes about the study in general: After ivuxolimab, expanded clones were on average more numerous among CD8+ T cells than among CD4+ T cells. Partial responders in the 0.1-3.0 mg/kg groups had among the lowest normalized peripheral clonal expansion, especially among CD8+ T cells. Low levels of normalized T-cell clonal expansion were also seen in some nonresponding patients. At doses of 0.1 to 3.0 mg/kg, clonal expansion of both CD4+ and CD8+ T cells in blood was seen between baseline and week 6. The antigen specificity of the peripheral T cells that underwent clonal expansion was not determined.

Genomic DNA was isolated from the sorted cells so that the TCRbeta CDR3 region could be sequenced. The immunoSEQ Assay was used for sequencing of TCRbeta CDR3 regions. TCRdb provides this immuneACCESS table in a form limited to in-frame rearrangements. Some clones are lacking; in checked studies, under half of them reflect an unresolved V gene, and why the rest are absent is not known. The table for this sample lists roughly 17,000 clones; over 60% of them were counted only once. The top ten clones comprise 46% of the sample. Per the germline V gene, SGDLS is the CDR1 and YYNGEE is the CDR2. V drops 0 bases and J drops 0 bases, leaving 13 bases in between. From its cysteine to its phenylalanine, the CDR3 spans 18 amino acids. Solely the CDR3 DNA is kept, with 54 bases framed from the first base. This clone was recorded once. Its antigen specificity is not known. The record has no base qualities; no much larger clone is one base away.

The trial excluded patients who had a history of autoimmune disease or were on systemic immunosuppression. In every dose cohort, peripheral blood was drawn for TCR sequencing at baseline, cycle 4 day 1, and cycle 7 day 1. The samples were taken from a phase I, first-in-human, multicenter, open-label dose-escalation trial of ivuxolimab. Adults with locally advanced or metastatic melanoma, renal cell, hepatocellular, or head and neck squamous cell carcinoma were enrolled in the trial. Before TCR sequencing, CD4+ T cells and CD8+ T cells were sorted from peripheral blood as separate populations. This receptor chain uses TRBV9 and TRBJ2-6; the D segment cannot be called with confidence. Sample: CD4+ or CD8+ T cells sorted from blood, taken in a trial of the OX40 agonist ivuxolimab. This clonotype was sampled from an adult with an advanced solid tumor such as melanoma, head and neck, liver or kidney cancer. The DNA reads as follows: TGTGCCAGCAGCGTAGAGATGGGCCTGAGCTCTGGGGCCAACGTCCTGACTTTC. Its protein product is CASSVEMGLSSGANVLTF. The full variable domain, completed from the reference TRBV9 and TRBJ2-6 proteins outside the CDR3, reads DSGVTQTPKHLITATGQRVTLRCSPRSGDLSVYWYQQSLDQGLQFLIQYYNGEERAKGNILERFSAQQFPDLHSELNLSSLELGDSALYFCASSVEMGLSSGANVLTFGAGSRLTVL.